This T cell receptor (beta chain) stems from a study of naive and memory T cell subsets. This clonotype was seen many times. What it recognizes is unknown. Adult healthy volunteers gave 2.5 ml peripheral blood for whole-blood RNA. Blood and skin TCR RNA was reverse transcribed with alpha and beta constant primers. The SP2 primer and nested alpha and beta constant region primers amplified ligated cDNA in four rounds. In TCRdb, the 5' RACE reads were re-called with MiXCR into one record per CDR3 protein. The repertoire holds 20,000 to 25,000 distinct CDR3 sequences, with around 3.9% as singletons. Germline CDR1 and CDR2: SGHVS and FNYEAQ. Trimming took off 8 bases at V and 9 bases at J, with 14 bases between the two ends. The CDR3 has 13 residues. Study-level findings and limits: Potentially, T cell activation and differentiation skew this RNA-based measurement.

The gene calls are TRBV7-6 and TRBJ1-6, with D hard to call. The TCR sequence derives from a male donor in good health. CDR3 sequence reads: CASLETFGSPLHF. CDR3 nucleotide sequence: TGTGCCAGCCTTGAGACATTTGGTTCACCCCTCCACTTT.